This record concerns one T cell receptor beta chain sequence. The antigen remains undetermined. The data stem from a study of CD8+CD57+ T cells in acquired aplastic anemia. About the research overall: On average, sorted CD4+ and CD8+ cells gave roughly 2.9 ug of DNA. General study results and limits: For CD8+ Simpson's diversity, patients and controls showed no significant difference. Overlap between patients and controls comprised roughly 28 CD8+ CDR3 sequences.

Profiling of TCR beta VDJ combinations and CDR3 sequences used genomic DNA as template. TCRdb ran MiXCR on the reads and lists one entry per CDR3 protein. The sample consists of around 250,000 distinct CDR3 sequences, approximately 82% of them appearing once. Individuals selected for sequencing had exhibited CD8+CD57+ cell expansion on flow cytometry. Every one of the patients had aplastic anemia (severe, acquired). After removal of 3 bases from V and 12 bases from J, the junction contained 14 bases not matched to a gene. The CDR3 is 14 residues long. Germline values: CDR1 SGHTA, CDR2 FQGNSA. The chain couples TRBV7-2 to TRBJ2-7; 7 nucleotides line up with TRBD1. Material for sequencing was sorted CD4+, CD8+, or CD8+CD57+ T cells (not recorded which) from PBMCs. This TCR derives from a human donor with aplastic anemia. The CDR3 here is CASSFHQDGTALYF. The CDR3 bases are TGTGCCAGCAGCTTTCATCAAGACGGGACAGCGCTGTACTTC. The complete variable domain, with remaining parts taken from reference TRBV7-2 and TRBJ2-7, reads GAGVSQSPSNKVTEKGKDVELRCDPISGHTALYWYRQSLGQGLEFLIYFQGNSAPDKSGLPSDRFSAERTGGSVSTLTIQRTQQEDSAVYLCASSFHQDGTALYFGPGTRLTVT.